This T cell receptor beta chain was sequenced during a study of PD-L1 blockade in urothelial cancer. Whole-study context: A median of 141,255 T cells was found in the blood samples.

The junction had 4 bases not matched to a gene; V was cut back by 6 bases and J by 5 bases. Germline loops: CDR1 MDHEN, CDR2 SYDVKM. The CDR3 runs 13 residues. TCRdb's copy holds only in-frame clones and misses some; the assay was immunoSEQ multiplex PCR. The data contain 38,000 or so clones, about 86% of them singletons. This chain links TRBV28 with TRBJ2-3, with 8 bases fitting TRBD1. The receptor comes from a man aged 55 to 70 with urothelial cancer. Here the sequenced sample was PBMCs, taken around atezolizumab (anti-PD-L1) treatment. The CDR3 loop is CASRGQALDTQYF. CDR3 DNA: TGTGCCAGCAGGGGACAGGCCTTAGATACGCAGTATTTT.